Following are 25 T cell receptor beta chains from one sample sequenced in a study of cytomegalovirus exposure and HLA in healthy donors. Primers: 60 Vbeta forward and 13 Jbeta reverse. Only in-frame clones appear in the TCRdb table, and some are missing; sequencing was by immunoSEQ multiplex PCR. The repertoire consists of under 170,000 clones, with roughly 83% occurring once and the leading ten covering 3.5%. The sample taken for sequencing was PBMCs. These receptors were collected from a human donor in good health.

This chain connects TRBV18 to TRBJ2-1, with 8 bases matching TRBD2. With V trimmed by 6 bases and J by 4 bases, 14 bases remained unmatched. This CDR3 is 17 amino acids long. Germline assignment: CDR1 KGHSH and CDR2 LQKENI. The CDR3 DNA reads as TGTGCCAGCTCCCCTAATGAAGCGGGAGTGGGGTACAATGAGCAGTTCTTC. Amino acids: CASSPNEAGVGYNEQFF.

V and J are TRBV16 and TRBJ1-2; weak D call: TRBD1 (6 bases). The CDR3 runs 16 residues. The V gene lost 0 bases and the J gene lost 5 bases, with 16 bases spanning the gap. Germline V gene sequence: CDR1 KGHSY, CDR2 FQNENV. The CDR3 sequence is CASSQSIGTQQYGYTF. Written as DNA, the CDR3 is TGTGCCAGCAGCCAATCGATAGGGACACAACAATATGGCTACACCTTC.

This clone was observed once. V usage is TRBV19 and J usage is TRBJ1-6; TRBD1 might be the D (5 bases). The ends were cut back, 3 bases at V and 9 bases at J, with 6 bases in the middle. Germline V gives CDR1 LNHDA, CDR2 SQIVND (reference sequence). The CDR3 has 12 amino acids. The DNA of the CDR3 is TGTGCCAGTAGTATTGGGGCTTCACCCCTCCACTTT. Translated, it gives CASSIGASPLHF.

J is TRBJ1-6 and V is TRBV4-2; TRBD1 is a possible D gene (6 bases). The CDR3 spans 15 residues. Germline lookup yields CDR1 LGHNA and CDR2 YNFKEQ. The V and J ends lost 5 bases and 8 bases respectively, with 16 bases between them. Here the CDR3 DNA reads TGTGCCAGCAGCGGGGGCCCAACAGAGTATTCACCCCTCCACTTT. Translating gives CASSGGPTEYSPLHF.

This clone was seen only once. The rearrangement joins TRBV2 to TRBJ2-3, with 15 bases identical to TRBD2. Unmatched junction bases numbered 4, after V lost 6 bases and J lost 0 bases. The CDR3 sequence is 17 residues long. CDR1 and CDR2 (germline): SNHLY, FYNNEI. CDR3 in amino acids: CASSGTSGRISTDTQYF. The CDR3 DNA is TGTGCCAGCAGCGGGACTAGCGGGAGGATTAGCACAGATACGCAGTATTTT.

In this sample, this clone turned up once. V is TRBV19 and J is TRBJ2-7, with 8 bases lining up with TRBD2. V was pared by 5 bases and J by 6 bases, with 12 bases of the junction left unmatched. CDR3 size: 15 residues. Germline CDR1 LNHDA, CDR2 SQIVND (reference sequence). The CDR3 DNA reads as TGTGCCAGTAGTCTGACCGGGACTAGTATGGTCGAGCAGTACTTC. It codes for CASSLTGTSMVEQYF.

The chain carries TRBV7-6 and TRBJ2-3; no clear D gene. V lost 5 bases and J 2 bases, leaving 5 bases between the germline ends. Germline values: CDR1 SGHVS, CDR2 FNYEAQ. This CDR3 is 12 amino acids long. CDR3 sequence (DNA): TGTGCCAGCAGCACAACCACAGATACGCAGTATTTT. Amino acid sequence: CASSTTTDTQYF.

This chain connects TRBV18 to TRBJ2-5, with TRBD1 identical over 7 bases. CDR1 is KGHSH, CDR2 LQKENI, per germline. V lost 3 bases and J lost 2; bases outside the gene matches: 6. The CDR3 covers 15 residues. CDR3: CASSPQPGQQETQYF. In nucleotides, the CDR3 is TGTGCCAGCTCACCTCAACCGGGACAGCAAGAGACCCAGTACTTC.

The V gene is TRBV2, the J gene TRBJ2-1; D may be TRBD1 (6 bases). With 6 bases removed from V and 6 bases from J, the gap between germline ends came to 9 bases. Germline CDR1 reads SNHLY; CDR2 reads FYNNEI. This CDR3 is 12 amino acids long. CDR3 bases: TGTGCCAGCAGACCACAGGGCAATGAGCAGTTCTTC. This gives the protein CASRPQGNEQFF.

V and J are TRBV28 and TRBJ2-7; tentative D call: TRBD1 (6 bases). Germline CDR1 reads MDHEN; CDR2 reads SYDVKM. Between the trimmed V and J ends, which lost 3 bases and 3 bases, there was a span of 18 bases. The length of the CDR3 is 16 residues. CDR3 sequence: CASSFTARGPGYEQYF. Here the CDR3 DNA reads TGTGCCAGCAGTTTTACCGCCAGGGGCCCGGGCTACGAGCAGTACTTC.

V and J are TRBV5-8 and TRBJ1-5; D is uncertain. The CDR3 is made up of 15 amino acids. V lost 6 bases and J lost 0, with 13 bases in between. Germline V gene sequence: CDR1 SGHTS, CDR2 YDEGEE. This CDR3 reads CASKRGVYSNQPQHF. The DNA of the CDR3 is TGTGCCAGCAAACGGGGAGTTTATAGCAATCAGCCCCAGCATTTT.

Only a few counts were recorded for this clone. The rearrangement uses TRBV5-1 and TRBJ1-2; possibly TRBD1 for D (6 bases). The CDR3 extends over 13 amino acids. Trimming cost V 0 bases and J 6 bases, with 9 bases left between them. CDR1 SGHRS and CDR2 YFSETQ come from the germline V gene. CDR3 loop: CASSLGQDNGYTF. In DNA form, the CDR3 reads TGCGCCAGCAGCTTGGGACAGGACAATGGCTACACCTTC.

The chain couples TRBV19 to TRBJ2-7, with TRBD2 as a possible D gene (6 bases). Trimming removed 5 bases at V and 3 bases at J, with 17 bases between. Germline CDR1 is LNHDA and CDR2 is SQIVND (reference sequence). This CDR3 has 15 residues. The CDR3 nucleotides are TGTGCCAGTAGTGCCCGGGGGAGAAATGACTACGAGCAGTACTTC. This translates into CASSARGRNDYEQYF.

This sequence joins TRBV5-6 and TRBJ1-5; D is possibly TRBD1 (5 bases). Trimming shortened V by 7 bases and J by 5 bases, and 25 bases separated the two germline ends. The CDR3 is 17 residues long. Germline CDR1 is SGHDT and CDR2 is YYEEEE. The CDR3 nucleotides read TGTGCCAGCTCCCTCACCCGTAGCCAGACAGTCTATCAGCCCCAGCATTTT. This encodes CASSLTRSQTVYQPQHF.

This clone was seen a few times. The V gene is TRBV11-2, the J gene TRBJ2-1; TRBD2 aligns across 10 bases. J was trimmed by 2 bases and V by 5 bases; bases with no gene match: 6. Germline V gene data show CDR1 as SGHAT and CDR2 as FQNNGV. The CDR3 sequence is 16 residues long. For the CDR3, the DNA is TGTGCCAGCAGCCAACTAGCGGGGCTTCCCTACAATGAGCAGTTCTTC. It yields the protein CASSQLAGLPYNEQFF.

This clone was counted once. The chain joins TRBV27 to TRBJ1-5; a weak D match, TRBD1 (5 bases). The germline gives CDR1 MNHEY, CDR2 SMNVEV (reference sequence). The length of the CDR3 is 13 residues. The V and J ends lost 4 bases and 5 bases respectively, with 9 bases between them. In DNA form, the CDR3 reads TGTGCCAGCAGTTCTGGGGCCGATCAGCCCCAGCATTTT. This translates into CASSSGADQPQHF.

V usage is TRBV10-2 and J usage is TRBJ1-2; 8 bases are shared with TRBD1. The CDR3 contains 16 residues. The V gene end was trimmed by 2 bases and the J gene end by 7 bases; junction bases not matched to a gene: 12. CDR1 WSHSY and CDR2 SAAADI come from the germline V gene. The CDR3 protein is CASSEGLDRVFRGYTF. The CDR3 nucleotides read TGCGCCAGCAGTGAGGGCTTGGACAGGGTCTTTCGTGGCTACACCTTC.

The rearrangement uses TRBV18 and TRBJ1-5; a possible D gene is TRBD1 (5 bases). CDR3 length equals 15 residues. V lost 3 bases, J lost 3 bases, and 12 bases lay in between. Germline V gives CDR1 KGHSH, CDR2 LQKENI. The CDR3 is CASSPNAGLNQPQHF. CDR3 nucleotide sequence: TGTGCCAGCTCACCCAATGCAGGGCTCAATCAGCCCCAGCATTTT.

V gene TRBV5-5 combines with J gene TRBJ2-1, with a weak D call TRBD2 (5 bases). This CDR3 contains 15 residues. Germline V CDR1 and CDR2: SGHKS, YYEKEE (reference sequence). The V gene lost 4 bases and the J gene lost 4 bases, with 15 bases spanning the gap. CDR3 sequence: CASSLPGFLYNEQFF. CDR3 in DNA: TGTGCCAGCAGCCTGCCGGGATTCCTATACAATGAGCAGTTCTTC.

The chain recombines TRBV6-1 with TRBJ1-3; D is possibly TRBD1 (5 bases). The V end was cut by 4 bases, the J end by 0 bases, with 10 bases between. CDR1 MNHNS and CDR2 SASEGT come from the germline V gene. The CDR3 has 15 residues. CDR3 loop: CASSGTHSSGNTIYF. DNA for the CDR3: TGTGCCAGCAGTGGGACACATAGCTCTGGAAACACCATATATTTT.

CDR3 DNA: TGTGCCAGCAGTGATGGACAGACCCTCATGAATGAGCAGTTCTTC. The encoded protein is CASSDGQTLMNEQFF. The rearrangement joins TRBV25-1 to TRBJ2-1; a weak D match, TRBD1 (6 bases). The V gene lost 3 bases and the J gene lost 7 bases, with 16 bases spanning the gap. This CDR3 has 15 residues. From germline, CDR1 is MGHDK and CDR2 SYGVNS.

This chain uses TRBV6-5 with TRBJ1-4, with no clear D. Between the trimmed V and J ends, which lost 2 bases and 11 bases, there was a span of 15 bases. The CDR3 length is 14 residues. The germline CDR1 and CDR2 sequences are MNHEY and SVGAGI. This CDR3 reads CASSYTSVVQKLFF. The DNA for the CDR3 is TGTGCCAGCAGTTACACGTCGGTGGTACAGAAACTGTTTTTT.

The CDR3 spells CASSIARELGNQPQHF. The CDR3 DNA is TGTGCCAGTAGTATTGCGCGGGAACTCGGCAATCAGCCCCAGCATTTT. The J gene is TRBJ1-5, the V gene TRBV19; D gene ambiguous. The V end was cut by 3 bases, the J end by 2 bases, with 14 bases between. Germline loops: CDR1 LNHDA, CDR2 SQIVND (reference sequence). The CDR3 loop spans 16 amino acids.

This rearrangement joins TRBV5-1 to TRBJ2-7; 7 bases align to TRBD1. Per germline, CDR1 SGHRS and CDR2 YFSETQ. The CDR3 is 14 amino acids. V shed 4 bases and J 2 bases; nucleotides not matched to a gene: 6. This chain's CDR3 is CASSITGDPYEQYF. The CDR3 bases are TGCGCCAGCAGCATAACAGGGGACCCCTACGAGCAGTACTTC. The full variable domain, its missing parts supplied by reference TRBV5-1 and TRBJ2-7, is KAGVTQTPRYLIKTRGQQVTLSCSPISGHRSVSWYQQTPGQGLQFLFEYFSETQRNKGNFPGRFSGRQFSNSRSEMNVSTLELGDSALYLCASSITGDPYEQYFGPGTRLTVT.

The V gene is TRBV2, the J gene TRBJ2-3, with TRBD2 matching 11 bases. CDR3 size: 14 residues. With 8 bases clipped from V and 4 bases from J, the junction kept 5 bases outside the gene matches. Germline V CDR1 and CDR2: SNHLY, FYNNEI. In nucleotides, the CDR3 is TGTGCCAGCCGCGGGGGACTAGCGGCAGATACGCAGTATTTT. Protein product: CASRGGLAADTQYF.